Here is one T cell receptor beta chain with its context. The data derive from a study of blood T cell repertoires in COVID-19. About the study: Collection of acute and convalescent COVID-19 samples took place in the United States, Italy and Spain. PBMCs, B-cell-depleted T cells, or T cells provided the cDNA or gDNA that made up the material.

In the authors' workflow: Amplification of reference gene primers provided the estimated nucleated cell counts. Clones were sequenced by immunoSEQ multiplex PCR, and TCRdb holds only the in-frame ones, with some missing. V and J calls and clone size are as listed in that table; D and trimming were resolved from the DNA. The table has about 260,000 clones, 80% to 85% seen once. Germline CDR1 and CDR2: MGHRA and YSYEKL. The CDR3 is made up of 17 amino acids. Trimming took 0 bases from V and 4 from J, leaving 18 bases between them. This TCR was sampled from a woman in her thirties or forties who had recovered from COVID-19. The chain links TRBV4-1 to TRBJ1-1; the D gene is possibly TRBD1 (5 bases). The sequencing input was peripheral blood. CDR3 sequence reads: CASSQDGPPGGTTEAFF. The CDR3 nucleotides are TGCGCCAGCAGCCAAGACGGCCCCCCTGGGGGGACCACTGAAGCTTTCTTT.